A selection of T cell receptor beta chains follows, all from one sample in a study of T cell repertoires in cytomegalovirus infection. Antigen specificity for these receptors is unknown. Via MiXCR, TCRdb re-called the reads, giving one row per CDR3 protein. The sample includes 450,000 to 650,000 distinct CDR3 sequences, just under 40% of them seen just once. The sample was cultured PBMCs, taken from culture after CMV antigen stimulation. Every receptor here comes from a human donor in good health (CMV status not recorded). Some clones in this sample may be carry-over from other donors' samples. The CDR3 runs from the conserved cysteine through the conserved F or W. The order of the fields is J gene, clone size, V gene, D gene, CDR3 protein, CDR3 DNA. D genes are given only for firm matches. Some rows mark clone size as missing; the rest say once, few, many or name a class of expanded clone.

J gene: TRBJ2-1
clone size: -
V gene: TRBV20-1
D gene: -
CDR3 protein: CSARPYNEQFF
CDR3 DNA: TGCAGTGCTAGACCTTACAATGAGCAGTTCTTC

J gene: TRBJ2-1
clone size: -
V gene: TRBV7-9
D gene: -
CDR3 protein: CASSLTGGGTDEQFF
CDR3 DNA: TGTGCCAGCAGCTTAACAGGGGGGGGAACAGATGAGCAGTTCTTC

J gene: TRBJ2-7
clone size: -
V gene: TRBV27
D gene: -
CDR3 protein: CASSSGWGRIYEQYF
CDR3 DNA: TGTGCCAGCAGTTCAGGTTGGGGGCGGATCTACGAGCAGTACTTC

J gene: TRBJ2-7
clone size: few
V gene: TRBV7-6
D gene: -
CDR3 protein: CASSFVADTYEQYF
CDR3 DNA: TGTGCCAGCAGCTTCGTGGCGGATACCTACGAGCAGTACTTC

J gene: TRBJ2-5
clone size: many
V gene: TRBV7-2
D gene: -
CDR3 protein: CASSLGWETQYF
CDR3 DNA: TGTGCCAGCAGCTTAGGTTGGGAGACCCAGTACTTC

J gene: TRBJ2-4
clone size: few
V gene: TRBV27
D gene: TRBD2
CDR3 protein: CASSLRLAGPNIQYF
CDR3 DNA: TGTGCCAGCAGTTTACGCCTAGCGGGGCCAAACATTCAGTACTTC

J gene: TRBJ2-7
clone size: -
V gene: TRBV28
D gene: TRBD1
CDR3 protein: CASSYPGQGDYEQYF
CDR3 DNA: TGTGCCAGCAGTTACCCGGGACAGGGAGACTACGAGCAGTACTTC

J gene: TRBJ1-3
clone size: once
V gene: TRBV20-1
D gene: -
CDR3 protein: CSAHGAYGNTIYF
CDR3 DNA: TGCAGTGCCCACGGGGCATATGGAAACACCATATATTTT

J gene: TRBJ1-6
clone size: -
V gene: TRBV7-9
D gene: TRBD1
CDR3 protein: CASSSTGDNSPLHF
CDR3 DNA: TGTGCCAGCAGCTCGACAGGGGATAATTCACCCCTCCACTTT

J gene: TRBJ2-3
clone size: few
V gene: TRBV20-1
D gene: TRBD1
CDR3 protein: CSAKTGGADTQYF
CDR3 DNA: TGCAGTGCTAAGACAGGGGGCGCAGATACGCAGTATTTT

J gene: TRBJ2-3
clone size: -
V gene: TRBV7-2
D gene: TRBD2
CDR3 protein: CAGRAGVGTDTQYF
CDR3 DNA: TGTGCCGGAAGAGCGGGGGTGGGCACAGATACGCAGTATTTT

J gene: TRBJ2-1
clone size: -
V gene: TRBV4-1
D gene: TRBD2
CDR3 protein: CASSQGPMTSAYNEQFF
CDR3 DNA: TGCGCCAGCAGCCAAGGTCCAATGACTAGCGCCTACAATGAGCAGTTCTTC

J gene: TRBJ2-1
clone size: -
V gene: TRBV19
D gene: TRBD2
CDR3 protein: CASSIVAGGHNEQFF
CDR3 DNA: TGTGCCAGTAGTATAGTAGCGGGGGGACACAATGAGCAGTTCTTC

J gene: TRBJ1-1
clone size: many
V gene: TRBV11-2
D gene: -
CDR3 protein: CASSLVRGNTEAFF
CDR3 DNA: TGTGCCAGCAGCTTAGTTCGGGGTAACACTGAAGCTTTCTTT

J gene: TRBJ1-1
clone size: -
V gene: TRBV7-4
D gene: TRBD1
CDR3 protein: CASSLAYGRGPKGTEAFF
CDR3 DNA: TGTGCCAGCAGCTTAGCGTACGGCAGGGGGCCCAAAGGCACTGAAGCTTTCTTT

J gene: TRBJ1-4
clone size: -
V gene: TRBV20-1
D gene: -
CDR3 protein: CSAQGVTNEKLFF
CDR3 DNA: TGCAGTGCTCAAGGGGTAACTAATGAAAAACTGTTTTTT

J gene: TRBJ1-1
clone size: few
V gene: TRBV18
D gene: -
CDR3 protein: CASSPLSGADTEAFF
CDR3 DNA: TGTGCCAGCTCACCTCTCTCGGGGGCTGACACTGAAGCTTTCTTT

J gene: TRBJ2-7
clone size: -
V gene: TRBV7-9
D gene: -
CDR3 protein: CASSSEGDSILRKQYF
CDR3 DNA: TGTGCCAGCAGCTCGGAAGGCGACAGCATCTTACGAAAGCAGTACTTC

J gene: TRBJ2-3
clone size: -
V gene: TRBV3-1
D gene: TRBD2
CDR3 protein: CASSHGTSGRTDTQYF
CDR3 DNA: TGTGCCAGCAGCCACGGGACTAGCGGGAGAACAGATACGCAGTATTTT

J gene: TRBJ2-3
clone size: -
V gene: TRBV5-4
D gene: TRBD1
CDR3 protein: CASSAGVWDRGTDTQYF
CDR3 DNA: TGTGCCAGCAGCGCGGGGGTCTGGGACAGGGGGACAGATACGCAGTATTTT

J gene: TRBJ2-5
clone size: -
V gene: TRBV5-6
D gene: -
CDR3 protein: CASSLGAGSGRGETQYF
CDR3 DNA: TGTGCCAGCAGCTTGGGAGCCGGGTCGGGTAGGGGAGAGACCCAGTACTTC

J gene: TRBJ2-1
clone size: -
V gene: TRBV7-6
D gene: -
CDR3 protein: CASSTDRYNEQFF
CDR3 DNA: TGTGCCAGCAGCACCGACAGGTACAATGAGCAGTTCTTC

J gene: TRBJ2-1
clone size: many
V gene: TRBV20-1
D gene: TRBD2
CDR3 protein: CSARVPSGRNEQFF
CDR3 DNA: TGCAGTGCTAGAGTACCTAGCGGGAGGAATGAGCAGTTCTTC

J gene: TRBJ1-1
clone size: -
V gene: TRBV4-1
D gene: -
CDR3 protein: CASSPQLDRNTEAFF
CDR3 DNA: TGCGCCAGCAGCCCTCAACTTGACAGGAACACTGAAGCTTTCTTT

J gene: TRBJ2-1
clone size: -
V gene: TRBV11-3
D gene: TRBD1
CDR3 protein: CASSSPPGTGAYNEQFF
CDR3 DNA: TGTGCCAGCAGCTCGCCCCCCGGGACAGGAGCTTACAATGAGCAGTTCTTC

J gene: TRBJ1-1
clone size: -
V gene: TRBV12-3/TRBV12-4
D gene: -
CDR3 protein: CASSSSMGLLGTEAFF
CDR3 DNA: TGTGCCAGCAGTTCGAGCATGGGGTTGTTGGGCACTGAAGCTTTCTTT

J gene: TRBJ2-7
clone size: -
V gene: TRBV19
D gene: -
CDR3 protein: CASSSGIVSGEQYF
CDR3 DNA: TGTGCCAGTAGTTCAGGGATCGTCTCGGGTGAGCAGTACTTC

J gene: TRBJ1-5
clone size: -
V gene: TRBV6-1
D gene: -
CDR3 protein: CASSAVRTYSNQPQHF
CDR3 DNA: TGTGCCAGCAGTGCCGTTAGGACGTATAGCAATCAGCCCCAGCATTTT

J gene: TRBJ1-2
clone size: few
V gene: TRBV4-3
D gene: TRBD1
CDR3 protein: CASSQGLQGYYGYTF
CDR3 DNA: TGCGCCAGCAGCCAAGGTCTACAGGGGTACTATGGCTACACCTTC

J gene: TRBJ1-6
clone size: -
V gene: TRBV20-1
D gene: TRBD1
CDR3 protein: CSARGTGQGLSSPLHF
CDR3 DNA: TGCAGTGCTAGAGGAACGGGACAGGGCCTATCTTCACCCCTCCACTTT

J gene: TRBJ1-1
clone size: many
V gene: TRBV12-3/TRBV12-4
D gene: -
CDR3 protein: CASSFQNTEAFF
CDR3 DNA: TGTGCCAGCAGTTTTCAGAACACTGAAGCTTTCTTT

J gene: TRBJ2-7
clone size: few
V gene: TRBV27
D gene: TRBD1
CDR3 protein: CASSLRGQGAVNEQYF
CDR3 DNA: TGTGCCAGCAGTTTAAGGGGACAGGGGGCTGTAAACGAGCAGTACTTC